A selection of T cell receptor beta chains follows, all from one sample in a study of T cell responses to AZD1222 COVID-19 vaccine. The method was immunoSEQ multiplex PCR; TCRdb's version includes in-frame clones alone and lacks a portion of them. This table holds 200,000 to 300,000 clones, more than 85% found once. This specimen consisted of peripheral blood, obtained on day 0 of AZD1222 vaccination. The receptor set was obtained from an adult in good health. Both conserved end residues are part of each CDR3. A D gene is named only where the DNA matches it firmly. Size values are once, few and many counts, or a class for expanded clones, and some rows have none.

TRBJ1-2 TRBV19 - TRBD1 CASSIHRLDRARGYTF TGTGCCAGTAGTATCCATCGGCTGGACAGGGCAAGAGGCTACACCTTC
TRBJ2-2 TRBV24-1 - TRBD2 CATSDHGEREGPDTGELFF TGTGCCACCAGTGATCACGGGGAGCGGGAGGGCCCGGACACCGGGGAGCTGTTTTTT
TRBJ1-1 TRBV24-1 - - CATSDSKTENTEAFF TGTGCCACCAGTGACTCGAAGACGGAGAACACTGAAGCTTTCTTT
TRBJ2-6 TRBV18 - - CASSPGVLSWGANVLTF TGTGCCAGCTCACCAGGGGTCCTGTCGTGGGGGGCCAACGTCCTGACTTTC
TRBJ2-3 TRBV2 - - CASTGGFTQYF TGTGCCAGCACTGGGGGTTTTACGCAGTATTTT
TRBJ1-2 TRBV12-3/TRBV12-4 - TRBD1 CASSPGQGSYTF TGTGCCAGCAGTCCGGGACAGGGCTCTTACACCTTC
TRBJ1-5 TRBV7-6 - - CASSLAPRSSNQPQHF TGTGCCAGCAGCTTAGCACCCAGGAGTAGCAATCAGCCCCAGCATTTT
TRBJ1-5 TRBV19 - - CASTVGGTNQPQHF TGTGCCAGTACCGTGGGGGGTACCAATCAGCCCCAGCATTTT
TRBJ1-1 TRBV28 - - CASRKTGGTEAFF TGTGCCAGCAGAAAGACAGGCGGCACTGAAGCTTTCTTT
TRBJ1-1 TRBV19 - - CASSTSRVFNTEAFF TGTGCCAGTAGTACCAGCAGGGTTTTTAACACTGAAGCTTTCTTT
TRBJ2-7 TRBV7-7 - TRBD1 CASSLGQGGSYEQYF TGTGCTAGCAGCCTGGGACAGGGTGGGTCCTACGAGCAGTACTTC
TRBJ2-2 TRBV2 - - CASSETRAGELFF TGTGCCAGCAGTGAGACTAGGGCCGGGGAGCTGTTTTTT
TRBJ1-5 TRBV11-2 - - CASSRTFNQPQHF TGTGCCAGCAGCCGGACCTTCAATCAGCCCCAGCATTTT
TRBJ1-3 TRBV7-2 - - CASSFAANSGNTIYF TGTGCCAGCAGCTTTGCCGCGAACTCTGGAAACACCATATATTTT
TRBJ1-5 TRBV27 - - CASSVDSFNQPQHF TGTGCCAGCAGTGTCGACAGTTTCAATCAGCCCCAGCATTTT
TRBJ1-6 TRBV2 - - CASSEQGYNSPLHF TGTGCCAGCAGTGAACAGGGTTATAATTCACCCCTCCACTTT
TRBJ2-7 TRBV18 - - CASSPGDFRSYEQYF TGTGCCAGCTCACCCGGGGACTTCCGCTCCTACGAGCAGTACTTC
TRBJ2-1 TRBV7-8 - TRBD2 CASSPGLALYNEQFF TGTGCCAGCAGCCCCGGACTAGCGTTATACAATGAGCAGTTCTTC
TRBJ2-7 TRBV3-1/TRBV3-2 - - CASSLRGGRASYEQYF TGTGCCAGCAGCCTAAGGGGCGGCCGCGCCTCCTACGAGCAGTACTTC
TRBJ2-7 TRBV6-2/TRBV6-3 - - CASSPLGLGGYEQYF TGTGCCAGCAGCCCCTTGGGGTTGGGGGGCTACGAGCAGTACTTC
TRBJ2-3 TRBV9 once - CASSGPQDTQYF TGTGCCAGCAGCGGGCCCCAGGATACGCAGTATTTT
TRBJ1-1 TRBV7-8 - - CASSPAGVRAFF TGTGCCAGCAGCCCCGCGGGGGTGAGGGCTTTCTTT
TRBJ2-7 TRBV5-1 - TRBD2 CASSFSGGASYEQYF TGCGCCAGCAGCTTTAGCGGGGGGGCCTCCTACGAGCAGTACTTC
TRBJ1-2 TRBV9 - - CASRRDANYGYTF TGTGCCAGCAGGCGGGATGCTAACTATGGCTACACCTTC
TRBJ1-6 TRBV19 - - CASSPRQGINSPLHF TGTGCCAGTAGTCCCCGGCAGGGGATCAATTCACCCCTCCACTTT
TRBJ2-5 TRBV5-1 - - CASSLGTGGVPETQYF TGCGCCAGCAGCTTGGGGACCGGAGGGGTGCCAGAGACCCAGTACTTC
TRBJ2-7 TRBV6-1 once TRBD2 CASTGTSGSPYEQYF TGTGCCAGCACCGGAACTAGCGGGAGTCCCTACGAGCAGTACTTC
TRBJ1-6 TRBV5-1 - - CASSLYGGRGDSPLHF TGCGCCAGCAGCTTGTACGGGGGTCGTGGAGATTCACCCCTCCACTTT
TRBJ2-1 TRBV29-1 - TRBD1 CSVGTGGHEQFF TGCAGCGTGGGGACAGGGGGCCATGAGCAGTTCTTC
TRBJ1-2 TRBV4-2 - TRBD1 CASSQVTGDSNYGYTF TGTGCCAGCAGCCAAGTTACAGGGGACTCTAACTATGGCTACACCTTC
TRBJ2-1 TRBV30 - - CAWSVLNTIYNEQFF TGTGCCTGGAGTGTACTTAACACCATCTACAATGAGCAGTTCTTC
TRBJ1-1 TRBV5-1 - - CASSLDTGAGAFF TGCGCCAGCAGCTTGGATACAGGCGCGGGGGCTTTCTTT
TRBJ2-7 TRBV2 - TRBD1 CASIRTGLYEQYF TGTGCCAGCATCCGGACAGGTCTCTACGAGCAGTACTTC
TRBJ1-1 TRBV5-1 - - CASSTGPNTEAFF TGCGCCAGCAGTACTGGCCCGAACACTGAAGCTTTCTTT
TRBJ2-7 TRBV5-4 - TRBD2 CASSLGLAGLYEQYF TGTGCCAGCAGCCTGGGACTAGCGGGACTCTACGAGCAGTACTTC
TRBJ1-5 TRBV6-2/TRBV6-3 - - CASSYLQGGQPQHF TGTGCCAGCAGTTACTTACAGGGAGGACAGCCCCAGCATTTT
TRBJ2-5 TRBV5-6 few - CASSWNEETQYF TGTGCCAGCAGCTGGAATGAAGAGACCCAGTACTTC
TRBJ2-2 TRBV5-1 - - CASSLPGTGELFF TGCGCCAGCAGCCTACCGGGCACCGGGGAGCTGTTTTTT
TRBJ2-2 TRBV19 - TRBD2 CASSTISGRATTGELFF TGTGCCAGTTCGACCATTAGCGGGAGGGCGACCACCGGGGAGCTGTTTTTT
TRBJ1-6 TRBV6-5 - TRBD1 CASSYSTGMTSPLHF TGTGCCAGCAGTTACTCGACAGGGATGACTTCACCCCTCCACTTT
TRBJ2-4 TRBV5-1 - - CASSSDREGDIQYF TGCGCCAGCAGCTCCGACAGGGAGGGGGACATTCAGTACTTC
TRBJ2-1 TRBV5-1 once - CASSSRDPRDNEQFF TGCGCCAGCAGCTCCAGGGATCCCAGGGACAATGAGCAGTTCTTC
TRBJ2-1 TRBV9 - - CASSVIGGSNNEQFF TGTGCCAGCAGCGTCATAGGGGGTTCGAATAATGAGCAGTTCTTC
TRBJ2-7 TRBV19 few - CASSIGGAYEQYF TGTGCCAGTAGTATAGGCGGAGCCTACGAGCAGTACTTC
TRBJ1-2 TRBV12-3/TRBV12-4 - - CASSPAPTSGYTF TGTGCCAGCAGCCCGGCACCTACGAGTGGCTACACCTTC
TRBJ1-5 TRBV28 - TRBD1 CASSLISGQGSYSNQPQHF TGTGCCAGCAGTTTAATATCGGGACAGGGTTCCTATAGCAATCAGCCCCAGCATTTT
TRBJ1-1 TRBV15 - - CATSRVGGTEAFF TGTGCCACCAGCAGAGTTGGAGGGACTGAAGCTTTCTTT
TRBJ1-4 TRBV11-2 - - CASSLTGLANEKLFF TGTGCCAGCAGCTTAACTGGGTTGGCTAATGAAAAACTGTTTTTT
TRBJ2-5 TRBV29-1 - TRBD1 CSVLRDRGLETQYF TGCAGCGTACTTCGGGACAGGGGGCTGGAGACCCAGTACTTC
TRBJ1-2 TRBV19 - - CASSTGYPGYTF TGTGCCAGTAGCACAGGGTATCCTGGCTACACCTTC
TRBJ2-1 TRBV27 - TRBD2 CASRLSGTSVHEQFF TGTGCCAGCAGGCTCTCCGGGACTAGCGTACATGAGCAGTTCTTC
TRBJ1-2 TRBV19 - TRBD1 CASSRTGEYYGYTF TGTGCCAGTAGTCGGACAGGGGAGTACTATGGCTACACCTTC
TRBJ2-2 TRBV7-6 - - CASSPGWGSTGELFF TGTGCCAGCAGCCCAGGGTGGGGCTCCACCGGGGAGCTGTTTTTT